This T cell receptor beta chain derives from a study of blood T cell repertoires in COVID-19. Clones were sequenced by immunoSEQ multiplex PCR, and TCRdb holds only the in-frame ones, with some missing. The table lists 400,000 to 550,000 clones, nearly 90% of them singletons. With 7 bases clipped from V and 7 bases from J, the junction kept 14 bases outside the gene matches. Germline CDR1 is SNHLY and CDR2 is FYNNEI. The CDR3 sequence is 16 residues long. Researchers sorted participants into cohorts using their self-reported clinical history. The sequence derives from a woman in her late teens or twenties with acute COVID-19. The source material was PBMCs or T cells enriched from blood (not recorded which). The chain joins TRBV2 to TRBJ1-5, with 9 bases matching TRBD1. The CDR3 region has the DNA TGTGCCAGCAACCCGGACAGGGGTCGTTCCTACCAGCCCCAGCATTTT. Translating it yields CASNPDRGRSYQPQHF.